This T cell receptor beta chain was found in a study of blood T cells in healthy people across ages. For the study at large: About one barcoded TCR beta cDNA was captured per two T cells.

Isolation recovered at least 7 million PBMCs from every sample. With a J-beta primer mix and a sample-barcoded 5' primer, a second PCR ran about 6 to 11 cycles. One entry per CDR3 protein, called by TCRdb with MiXCR from the 5' RACE reads. In the table there are around 780,000 distinct CDR3 sequences, more than 55% of which are singletons. The CDR3 consists of 15 residues. CDR1 and CDR2 from the germline V gene are SQVTM and ANQGSEA. With 1 base removed from V and 2 bases from J, the gap between germline ends came to 13 bases. The sequence was collected from a man aged 35-49 years in good health. The sequenced sample consisted of blood. The chain joins TRBV29-1 to TRBJ2-3; D is perhaps TRBD2 (5 bases). The CDR3 region has the DNA TGCAGCGTTGAAGGCGGACTCGGTTACACAGATACGCAGTATTTT. Translated, it gives CSVEGGLGYTDTQYF.